This TCR beta chain was recorded in a study of cytomegalovirus exposure and HLA in healthy donors. Study conclusions and caveats: The classifier was said to identify cytomegalovirus status with high specificity and sensitivity.

About this clone itself: What it recognizes is unknown.

Germline V gives CDR1 KGHSH, CDR2 LQKENI. The CDR3 consists of 14 residues. V lost 6 bases and J lost 7, with 15 bases in between. Researchers ran the PCR with 60 Vbeta and 13 Jbeta primers. The authors' processing: It was a later analysis that counted 83 million or so unique TCR beta chains, of which around 11 million were shared. The method was immunoSEQ multiplex PCR; TCRdb's version includes in-frame clones alone and lacks a portion of them. V and J calls and clone size are those listed in that table; D and trimming were worked out from the DNA. The table records about 110,000 clones, 80% of them present only once.

The V and J genes are TRBV18 and TRBJ1-4; unclear D gene. Sequenced sample: PBMCs. The origin of this receptor is a woman aged 60 to 75 in good health and CMV-seropositive. The CDR3: CASSQNGVTEKLFF. The CDR3 DNA follows: TGTGCCAGCTCTCAGAACGGGGTTACTGAAAAACTGTTTTTT.